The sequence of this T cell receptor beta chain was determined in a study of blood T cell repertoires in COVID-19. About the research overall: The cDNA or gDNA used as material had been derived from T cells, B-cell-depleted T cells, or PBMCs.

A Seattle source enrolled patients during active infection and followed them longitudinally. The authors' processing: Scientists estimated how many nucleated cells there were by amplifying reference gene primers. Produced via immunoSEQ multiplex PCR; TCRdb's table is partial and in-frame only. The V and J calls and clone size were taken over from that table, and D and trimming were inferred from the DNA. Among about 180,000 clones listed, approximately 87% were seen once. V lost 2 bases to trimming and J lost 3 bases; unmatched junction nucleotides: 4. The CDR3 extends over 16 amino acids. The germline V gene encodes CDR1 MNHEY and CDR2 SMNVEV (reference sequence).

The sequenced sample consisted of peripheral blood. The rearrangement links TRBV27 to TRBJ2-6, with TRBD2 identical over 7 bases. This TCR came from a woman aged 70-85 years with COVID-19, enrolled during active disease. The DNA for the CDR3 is TGTGCCAGCAGTTTAGAAGCGGGAAGTGGGGCCAACGTCCTGACTTTC. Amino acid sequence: CASSLEAGSGANVLTF.